This T cell receptor (beta chain) was captured by sequencing in a study of T cell responses to AZD1222 COVID-19 vaccine. TCRdb's table, derived via immunoSEQ multiplex PCR, lists solely in-frame clones and lacks some. The sample lists approximately 140,000 clones, approximately 90% occurring once. Study-level points and caveats: Baseline serostatus was positive in only six AZD1222 recipients.

On this clone itself: Its target is not known.

The source is an adult in good health. The sample in question was peripheral blood, obtained on day 0 of AZD1222 vaccination.

CDR3 protein: CAISRQTFPGELFF. The DNA for the CDR3 is TGTGCCATCAGTAGACAGACCTTTCCCGGGGAGCTGTTTTTT. The V gene is TRBV10-3, the J gene TRBJ2-2; D is perhaps TRBD1 (5 bases). Trimming cost V 5 bases and J 6 bases, with 13 bases left between them. The CDR3 length is 14 residues. The germline gives CDR1 ENHRY, CDR2 SYGVKD.